Listed below are T cell receptor beta chains from one sample, sequenced in a study of response to subunit inactivated influenza vaccine. TCRdb reprocessed the RT-PCR reads via MiXCR and lists one record per CDR3 protein. This sample yields 500,000 to 550,000 distinct CDR3 sequences, of which roughly 7.6% are seen a single time; under 15% belongs to the top ten. Source: PBMCs from blood, taken less than 30 months after vaccination. The source of these receptors is a man aged 50-75 years who received an inactivated influenza vaccine. The CDR3 runs from the conserved cysteine through the conserved F or W. The order of the fields is D gene, clone size, J gene, V gene, CDR3 DNA, CDR3 protein. A D gene is named only where the DNA matches it firmly. Clone size is not always given. Where it is, it says once, few, many or a class for expanded clones.

>NA|many|TRBJ2-1|TRBV12-3/TRBV12-4
TGTGCCAGCAGTAAAGCGCGGGAGCAGTTCTTC
CASSKAREQFF
>TRBD2|few|TRBJ2-6|TRBV6-2/TRBV6-3
TGTGCCAGCGTGACTAGCGGGGCTGGGGCCAACGTCCTGACTTTC
CASVTSGAGANVLTF
>TRBD1|NA|TRBJ1-6|TRBV7-8
TGTGCCAGCAGCTCAAGACAGGGGCGGAATTCACCCCTCCACTTT
CASSSRQGRNSPLHF
>NA|NA|TRBJ2-7|TRBV12-2
TGTGCAAGTCGCCATTACCGCCATTCGGACAGACTAGCGGGCTCCTACGAGCAGTACTTC
CASRHYRHSDRLAGSYEQYF
>NA|many|TRBJ1-5|TRBV4-2
TGTGCCAGCAGCCCGGGGCTTAGCAATCAGCCCCAGCATTTT
CASSPGLSNQPQHF
>TRBD1|NA|TRBJ2-7|TRBV28
TGTGCCAGCAGTTTGGGGGACAGGGTCAACGAGCAGTACTTC
CASSLGDRVNEQYF
>TRBD2|few|TRBJ2-3|TRBV11-1
TGTGCCAGCAGCCCCGGACTAGCGTCGAGGACAGATACGCAGTATTTT
CASSPGLASRTDTQYF
>TRBD1|NA|TRBJ1-1|TRBV12-3/TRBV12-4
TGTGCCAGCACCCTGACAGGGGGAAATCGGGCTTTCTTT
CASTLTGGNRAFF
>TRBD2|NA|TRBJ2-3|TRBV5-1
TGCGCCAGCACCACTAGCGGCCAGGAGGTAGATACGCAGTATTTT
CASTTSGQEVDTQYF
>TRBD2|NA|TRBJ2-1|TRBV29-1
TGCAGCGTTGAATACCGACTAGCGGACAATGAGCAGTTCTTC
CSVEYRLADNEQFF
>NA|NA|TRBJ2-7|TRBV7-9
TGTGCCGGCAGCCCTTACGGCCAGGTCTCCTACGAGCAGTACTTC
CAGSPYGQVSYEQYF
>TRBD2|NA|TRBJ2-1|TRBV2
TGTGCCAGCACCATTCTAGCGGGGAGCTCCTACAATGAGCAGTTCTTC
CASTILAGSSYNEQFF
>TRBD2|few|TRBJ2-3|TRBV29-1
TGCAGCGTTGAAGTCAGCGGGAGGGCCCCAGATACGCAGTATTTT
CSVEVSGRAPDTQYF
>NA|NA|TRBJ2-1|TRBV4-3
TGCGCCAGCAGCGCCCGGACTGAGAACAACAATGAGCAGTTCTTC
CASSARTENNNEQFF
>NA|few|TRBJ1-2|TRBV12-3/TRBV12-4
TGTGCCAGCAGTTTCGGGAGGCTCCCTGGCTACACCTTC
CASSFGRLPGYTF
>NA|few|TRBJ1-4|TRBV27
TGTGCCAGCAGCTCGGCTGGGGCAGAGGAAAAACTGTTTTTT
CASSSAGAEEKLFF
>TRBD1|many|TRBJ2-7|TRBV28
TGTGCCAGCAGTTTAGCGGACAGGGTTAGCTACGAGCAGTACTTC
CASSLADRVSYEQYF
>TRBD2|many|TRBJ2-2|TRBV25-1
TGTGCCAGCAGTGAAAGGACTAGCGGGGTCCTGGGCACCGGGGAGCTGTTTTTT
CASSERTSGVLGTGELFF
>NA|few|TRBJ1-4|TRBV25-1
TGTGCCAGCAGTGACTCAGGGCCCGGCGGGGAAAAACTGTTTTTT
CASSDSGPGGEKLFF
>NA|many|TRBJ1-1|TRBV4-1
TGCGCCAGCAGCCAAGGACCAGGCGAAAACACTGAAGCTTTCTTT
CASSQGPGENTEAFF
>NA|many|TRBJ1-4|TRBV29-1
TGCAGCGTCCTCGGGGGTCGGTTGGGTAATGAAAAACTGTTTTTT
CSVLGGRLGNEKLFF
>TRBD2|NA|TRBJ2-7|TRBV6-2/TRBV6-3
TGTGCCAGCACCCCGGGGAGGGAATACGAGCAGTACTTC
CASTPGREYEQYF
>NA|NA|TRBJ2-5|TRBV20-1
TGCAGTGCTAGGCCCCCTTACGGTGGGGAGACCCAGTACTTC
CSARPPYGGETQYF
>NA|few|TRBJ2-4|TRBV5-1
TGCGCCAGCAGCCCGGGTGGACAGATTCAGTACTTC
CASSPGGQIQYF
>NA|NA|TRBJ2-4|TRBV29-1
TGCAGCGTTGCGAGCCGGAATCTAGCCAAAAACATTCAGTACTTC
CSVASRNLAKNIQYF
>TRBD2|few|TRBJ2-3|TRBV7-9
TGTGCCAGCAGCTCCGGCGGGGGGGCCGATACGCAGTATTTT
CASSSGGGADTQYF
>NA|many|TRBJ1-2|TRBV29-1
TGCAGCGTTGAAGGCCAGGGGACTAACTATGGCTACACCTTC
CSVEGQGTNYGYTF
>NA|NA|TRBJ2-7|TRBV7-9
TGTGCCAGCAGCTTTTCTTCGCAGGGGTTCCACGAGCAGTACTTC
CASSFSSQGFHEQYF
>TRBD1|NA|TRBJ2-2|TRBV5-1
TGCGCCAGCACAACCACAGGGGGCGGAACCGGGGAGCTGTTTTTT
CASTTTGGGTGELFF
>NA|few|TRBJ1-3|TRBV30
TGTGCCTGGAGTGTACGGGGCTCTGGAAACACCATATATTTT
CAWSVRGSGNTIYF